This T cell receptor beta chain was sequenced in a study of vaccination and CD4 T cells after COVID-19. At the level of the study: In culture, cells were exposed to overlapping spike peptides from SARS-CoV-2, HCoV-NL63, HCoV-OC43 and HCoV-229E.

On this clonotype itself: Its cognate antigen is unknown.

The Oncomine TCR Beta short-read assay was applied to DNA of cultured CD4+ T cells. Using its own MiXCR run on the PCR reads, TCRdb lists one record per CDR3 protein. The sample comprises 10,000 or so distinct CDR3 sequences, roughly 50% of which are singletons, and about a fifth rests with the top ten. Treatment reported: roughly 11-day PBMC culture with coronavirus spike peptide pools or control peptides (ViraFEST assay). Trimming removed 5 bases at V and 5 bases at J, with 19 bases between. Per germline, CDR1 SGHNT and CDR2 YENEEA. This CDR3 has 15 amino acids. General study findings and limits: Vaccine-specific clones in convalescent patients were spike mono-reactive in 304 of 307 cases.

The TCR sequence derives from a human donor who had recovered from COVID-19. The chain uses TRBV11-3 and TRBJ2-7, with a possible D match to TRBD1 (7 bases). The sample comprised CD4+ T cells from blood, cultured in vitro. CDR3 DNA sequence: TGTGCCAGCAGCCCAGGGGGGCGGGGTACCCACGAGCAGTACTTC. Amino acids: CASSPGGRGTHEQYF.